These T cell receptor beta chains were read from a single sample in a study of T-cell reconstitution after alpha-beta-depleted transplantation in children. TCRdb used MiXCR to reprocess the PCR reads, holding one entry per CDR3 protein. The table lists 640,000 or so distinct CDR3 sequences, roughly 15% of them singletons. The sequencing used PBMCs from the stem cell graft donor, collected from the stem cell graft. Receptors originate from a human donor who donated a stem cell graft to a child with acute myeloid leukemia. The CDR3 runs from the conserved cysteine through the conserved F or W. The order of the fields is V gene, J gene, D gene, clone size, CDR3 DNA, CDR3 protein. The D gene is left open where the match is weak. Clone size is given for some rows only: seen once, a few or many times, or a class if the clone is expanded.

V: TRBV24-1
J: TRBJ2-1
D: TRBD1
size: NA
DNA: TGTGCCACCAGTGATAAGGGACAGGGGTACAATGAGCAGTTCTTC
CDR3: CATSDKGQGYNEQFF

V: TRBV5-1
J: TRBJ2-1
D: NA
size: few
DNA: TGCGCCAGCAGCTTGGAAGGTCTGGGGGATGAGCAGTTCTTC
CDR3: CASSLEGLGDEQFF

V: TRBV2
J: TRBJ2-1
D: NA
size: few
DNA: TGTGCCAGCAGTGACCAGGGACCCAGCAATGAGCAGTTCTTC
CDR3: CASSDQGPSNEQFF

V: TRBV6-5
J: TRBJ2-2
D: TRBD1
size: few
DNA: TGTGCCAGCAGTTACTCCAGGGGGCGCGACGGGGAGCTGTTTTTT
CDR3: CASSYSRGRDGELFF

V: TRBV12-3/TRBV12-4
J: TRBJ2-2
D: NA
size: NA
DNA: TGTGCCAGCACCCTAGGTGGGGCAGGGCGGGAGCTGTTTTTT
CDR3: CASTLGGAGRELFF

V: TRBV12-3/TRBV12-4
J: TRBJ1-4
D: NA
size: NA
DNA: TGTGCCAGCAGCGAAGGGATCTGGGAAAAACTGTTTTTT
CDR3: CASSEGIWEKLFF

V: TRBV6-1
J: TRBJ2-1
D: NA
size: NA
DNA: TGTGCCAGCAGACCAAGGGGCCCCCGAAACGGCAATGAGCAGTTCTTC
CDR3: CASRPRGPRNGNEQFF

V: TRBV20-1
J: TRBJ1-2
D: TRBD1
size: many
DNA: TGCAGTGCTGGCGGGACAGCGACTTATGGCTACACCTTC
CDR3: CSAGGTATYGYTF

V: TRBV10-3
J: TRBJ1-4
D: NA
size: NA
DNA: TGTGCCATCAGTGAGTCGACTGATGAAAAACTGTTTTTT
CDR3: CAISESTDEKLFF

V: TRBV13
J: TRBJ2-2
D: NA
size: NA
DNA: TGTGCCAGCAGCTCTCCTGGGATGGGCACCGGGGAGCTGTTTTTT
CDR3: CASSSPGMGTGELFF

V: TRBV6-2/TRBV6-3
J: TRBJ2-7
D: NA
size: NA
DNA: TGTGCCAGCAGTTACTCGAGCAGTAGCGGTCGATACGAGCAGTACTTC
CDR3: CASSYSSSSGRYEQYF

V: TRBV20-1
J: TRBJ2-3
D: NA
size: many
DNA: TGCAGTGCCTCGCCCAGAGCTACGCAGTATTTT
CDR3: CSASPRATQYF

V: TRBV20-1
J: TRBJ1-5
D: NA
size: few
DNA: TGCAGTGCTGGGGATATCAATCAGCCCCAGCATTTT
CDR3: CSAGDINQPQHF

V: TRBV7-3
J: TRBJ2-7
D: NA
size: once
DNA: TGTGCCAGCAGCTTAATAGGGGGACCGAACTACGAGCAGTACTTC
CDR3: CASSLIGGPNYEQYF

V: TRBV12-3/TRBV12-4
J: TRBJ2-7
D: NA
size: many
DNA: TGTGCCAGCAGTTTCCCACCCAATTTGGCCTTTATGTGTGAGCAGTACTTC
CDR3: CASSFPPNLAFMCEQYF

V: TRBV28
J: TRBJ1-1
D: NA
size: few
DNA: TGTGCCAGCAGTTTATGGGGAGGCCAGAACACTGAAGCTTTCTTT
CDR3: CASSLWGGQNTEAFF

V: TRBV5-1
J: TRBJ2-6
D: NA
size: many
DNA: TGCGCCAGCAGCTTGGTGGCTTCTGGGGCCAACGTCCTGACTTTC
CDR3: CASSLVASGANVLTF

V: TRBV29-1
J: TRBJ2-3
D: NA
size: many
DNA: TGCAGCGTTGAGGGGGGCCGGAGGACAGATACGCAGTATTTT
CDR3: CSVEGGRRTDTQYF

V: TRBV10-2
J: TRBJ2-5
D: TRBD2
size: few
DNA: TGCGCCAGCAGTAAGCGGGGGAACCAAGAGACCCAGTACTTC
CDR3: CASSKRGNQETQYF

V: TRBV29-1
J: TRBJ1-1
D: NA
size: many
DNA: TGCAGCGTTGTCCGGGGGCCTATGAACACTGAAGCTTTCTTT
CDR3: CSVVRGPMNTEAFF

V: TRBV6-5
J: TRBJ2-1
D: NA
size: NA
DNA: TGTGCCAGCAGTTACCCCGTTGGGGGAGGTTTCTCCTACAATGAGCAGTTCTTC
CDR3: CASSYPVGGGFSYNEQFF

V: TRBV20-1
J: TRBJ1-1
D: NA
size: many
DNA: TGCAGTGCTACCGACACCTTGAACACTGAAGCTTTCTTT
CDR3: CSATDTLNTEAFF

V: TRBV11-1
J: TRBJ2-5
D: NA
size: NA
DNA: TGTGCCAGCAGCCCCCCGGTTAGACGACTCGAAGGGTTCGAGACCCAGTACTTC
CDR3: CASSPPVRRLEGFETQYF

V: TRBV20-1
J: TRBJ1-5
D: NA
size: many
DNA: TGCAGTGCTAGTAGGGTCGGGAAAAGTAGGACGGCACCTCAGCCCCAGCATTTT
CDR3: CSASRVGKSRTAPQPQHF

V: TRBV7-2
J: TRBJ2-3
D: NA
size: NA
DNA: TGTGCCAGCAAGTCGAGCGGAATCAGCACAGATACGCAGTATTTT
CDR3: CASKSSGISTDTQYF

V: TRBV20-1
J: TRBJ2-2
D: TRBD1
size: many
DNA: TGCAGTGCCGATTATACAGGGGATAACACCGGGGAGCTGTTTTTT
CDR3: CSADYTGDNTGELFF

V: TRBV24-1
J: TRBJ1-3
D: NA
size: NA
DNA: TGTGCCACCAGTGATGGACGGTATCCTGGAAACACCATATATTTT
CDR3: CATSDGRYPGNTIYF

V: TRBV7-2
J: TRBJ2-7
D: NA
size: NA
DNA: TGTGCCAGCAGCTTAATTATTTCGGGGTCCGCCTCCTACGAGCAGTACTTC
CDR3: CASSLIISGSASYEQYF

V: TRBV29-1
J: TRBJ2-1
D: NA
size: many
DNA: TGCAGCGTTGCTCCCCAGGCGACCTACAATGAGCAGTTCTTC
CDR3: CSVAPQATYNEQFF

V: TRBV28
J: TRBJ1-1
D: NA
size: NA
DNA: TGTGCCAGCAGTTTATCTGGGATTAACACTGAAGCTTTCTTT
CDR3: CASSLSGINTEAFF

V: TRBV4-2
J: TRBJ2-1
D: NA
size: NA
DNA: TGTGCCAGCAGCCAAGTGGGGACGGAGGGGAATGAGCAGTTCTTC
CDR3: CASSQVGTEGNEQFF

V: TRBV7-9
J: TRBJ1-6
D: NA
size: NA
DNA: TGTGCCGGGAGCGTTCAGCCTAATTCACCCCTCCACTTT
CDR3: CAGSVQPNSPLHF

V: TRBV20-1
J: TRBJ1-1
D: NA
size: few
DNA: TGCAGTGCTAGAGAGTCTTGGGGTGAGGGCACTGAAGCTTTCTTT
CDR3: CSARESWGEGTEAFF

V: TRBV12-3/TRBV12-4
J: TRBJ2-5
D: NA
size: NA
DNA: TGTGCCAGCAGTTTTATAGAGGACGGGTGGGAGACCCAGTACTTC
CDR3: CASSFIEDGWETQYF

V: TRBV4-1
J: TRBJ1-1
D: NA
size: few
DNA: TGCGCCAGCAGCCAAGTCAGCGCACGCCTCACTGAAGCTTTCTTT
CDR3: CASSQVSARLTEAFF

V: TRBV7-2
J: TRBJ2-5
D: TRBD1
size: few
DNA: TGTGCCAGCAGTTACTGGACAGGCCCCCAAGAGACCCAGTACTTC
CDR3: CASSYWTGPQETQYF

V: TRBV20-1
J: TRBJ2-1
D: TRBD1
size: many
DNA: TGCAGTGCTGGACAGGGGAGATACAATGAGCAGTTCTTC
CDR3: CSAGQGRYNEQFF

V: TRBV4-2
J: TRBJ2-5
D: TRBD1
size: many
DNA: TGTGCCAGCAGCCAAGTGGCGGACAGGGGGCTTTCCCAAGAGACCCAGTACTTC
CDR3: CASSQVADRGLSQETQYF

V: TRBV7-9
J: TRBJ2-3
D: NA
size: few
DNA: TGTGCCAGCAGCGCCAGGGAAGATACGCAGTATTTT
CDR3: CASSAREDTQYF

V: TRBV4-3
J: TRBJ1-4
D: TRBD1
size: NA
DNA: TGCGCCAGCAGCCGTAACAGGGGGTATGAAAAACTGTTTTTT
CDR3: CASSRNRGYEKLFF

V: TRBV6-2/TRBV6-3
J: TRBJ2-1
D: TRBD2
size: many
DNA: TGTGCCAGCTTGAGCGGGGGGGACAATGAGCAGTTCTTC
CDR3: CASLSGGDNEQFF

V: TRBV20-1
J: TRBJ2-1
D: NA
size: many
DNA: TGCAGTGCTAGATGGGTCAATGAGCAGTTCTTC
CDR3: CSARWVNEQFF

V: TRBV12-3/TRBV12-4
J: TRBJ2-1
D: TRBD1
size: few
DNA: TGTGCCAGCAGTCATGGACAGGGGGGGAGTCTAAACAATGAGCAGTTCTTC
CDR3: CASSHGQGGSLNNEQFF